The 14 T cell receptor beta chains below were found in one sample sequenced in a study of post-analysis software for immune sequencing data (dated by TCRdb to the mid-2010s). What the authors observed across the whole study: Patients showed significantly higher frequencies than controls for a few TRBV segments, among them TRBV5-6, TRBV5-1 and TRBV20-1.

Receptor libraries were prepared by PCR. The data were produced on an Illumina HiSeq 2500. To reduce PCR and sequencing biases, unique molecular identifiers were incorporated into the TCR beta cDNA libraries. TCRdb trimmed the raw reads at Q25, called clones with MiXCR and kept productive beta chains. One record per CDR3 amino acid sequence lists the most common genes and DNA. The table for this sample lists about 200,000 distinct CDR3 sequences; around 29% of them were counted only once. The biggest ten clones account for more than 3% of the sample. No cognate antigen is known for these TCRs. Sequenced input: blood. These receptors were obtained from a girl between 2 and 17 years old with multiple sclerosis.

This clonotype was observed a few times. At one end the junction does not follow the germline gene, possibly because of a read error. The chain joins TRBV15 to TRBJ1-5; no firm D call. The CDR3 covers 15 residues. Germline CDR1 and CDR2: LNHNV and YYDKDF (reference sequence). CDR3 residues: CATSRDQRSNQLQHF. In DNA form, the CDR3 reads TGTGCCACCAGCAGAGATCAACGCTCGAACCAGCTCCAGCATTTT. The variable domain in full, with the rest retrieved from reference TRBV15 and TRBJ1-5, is DAMVIQNPRYQVTQFGKPVTLSCSQTLNHNVMYWYQQKSSQAPKLLFHYYDKDFNNEADTPDNFQSRRPNTSFCFLDIRSPGLGDTAMYLCATSRDQRSNQLQHFGDGTRLSIL.

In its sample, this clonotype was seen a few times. The CDR3 spells CSVDLIVPGTESRYEQFF. The CDR3 DNA is TGCAGCGTTGATCTTATTGTGCCGGGGACAGAGTCGCGATATGAGCAGTTCTTC. V gene TRBV29-1 combines with J gene TRBJ2-1; 7 nucleotides agree with TRBD1. The CDR3 sequence is 18 residues long. Germline V gene data show CDR1 as SQVTM and CDR2 as ANQGSEA. V was pared by 3 bases and J by 8 bases, with 22 bases of the junction left unmatched.

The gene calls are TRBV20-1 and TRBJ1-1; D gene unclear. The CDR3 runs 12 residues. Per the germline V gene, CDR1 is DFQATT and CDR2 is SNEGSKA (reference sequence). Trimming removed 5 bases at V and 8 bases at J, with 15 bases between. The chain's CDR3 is CSARTPDWEAFF. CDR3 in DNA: TGCAGTGCTCGAACCCCTGACTGGGAAGCTTTCTTT.

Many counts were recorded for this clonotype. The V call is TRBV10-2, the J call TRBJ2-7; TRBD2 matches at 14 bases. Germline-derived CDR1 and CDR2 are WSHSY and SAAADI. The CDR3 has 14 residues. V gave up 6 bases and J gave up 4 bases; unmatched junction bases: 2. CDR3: CASRGLAGVYEQYF. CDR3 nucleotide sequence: TGCGCCAGCAGGGGACTAGCGGGAGTTTACGAGCAGTACTTC.

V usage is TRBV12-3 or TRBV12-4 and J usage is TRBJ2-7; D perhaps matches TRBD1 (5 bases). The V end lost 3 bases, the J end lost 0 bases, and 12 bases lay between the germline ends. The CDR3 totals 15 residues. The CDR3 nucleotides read TGTGCCAGCAGTTTTAATTACAGGTACTCCTACGAGCAGTACTTC. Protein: CASSFNYRYSYEQYF.

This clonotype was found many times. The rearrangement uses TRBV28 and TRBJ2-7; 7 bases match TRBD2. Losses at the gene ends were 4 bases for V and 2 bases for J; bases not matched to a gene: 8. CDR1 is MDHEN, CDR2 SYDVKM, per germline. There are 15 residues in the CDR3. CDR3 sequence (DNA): TGTGCCAGCAGTTGGCCTAGCGGAAGCGCCTACGAGCAGTACTTC. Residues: CASSWPSGSAYEQYF. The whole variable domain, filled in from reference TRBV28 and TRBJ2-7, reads DVKVTQSSRYLVKRTGEKVFLECVQDMDHENMFWYRQDPGLGLRLIYFSYDVKMKEKGDIPEGYSVSREKKERFSLILESASTNQTSMYLCASSWPSGSAYEQYFGPGTRLTVT.

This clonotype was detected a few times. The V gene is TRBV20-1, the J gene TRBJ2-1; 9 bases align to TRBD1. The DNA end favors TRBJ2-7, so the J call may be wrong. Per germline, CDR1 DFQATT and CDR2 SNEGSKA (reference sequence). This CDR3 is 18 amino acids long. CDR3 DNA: TGCAGTGCTAGAAGGACAGGGGATAAGATAAGCTCCTACAATGAGCAGTACTTC. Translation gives CSARRTGDKISSYNEQYF.

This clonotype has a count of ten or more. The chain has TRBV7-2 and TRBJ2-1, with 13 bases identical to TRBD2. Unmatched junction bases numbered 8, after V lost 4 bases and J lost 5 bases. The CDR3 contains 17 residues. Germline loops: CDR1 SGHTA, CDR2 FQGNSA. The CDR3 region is CASSSAGTSGKNNEQFF. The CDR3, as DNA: TGTGCCAGCAGCTCGGCTGGGACTAGCGGGAAGAACAATGAGCAGTTCTTC.

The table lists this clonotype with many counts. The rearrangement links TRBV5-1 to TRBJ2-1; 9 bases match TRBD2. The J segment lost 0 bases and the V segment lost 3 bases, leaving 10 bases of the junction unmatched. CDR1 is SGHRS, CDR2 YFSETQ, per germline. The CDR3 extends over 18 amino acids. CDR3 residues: CASSSLSGGTISYNEQFF. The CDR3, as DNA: TGCGCCAGCAGCTCCCTCAGCGGGGGGACGATCTCCTACAATGAGCAGTTCTTC.

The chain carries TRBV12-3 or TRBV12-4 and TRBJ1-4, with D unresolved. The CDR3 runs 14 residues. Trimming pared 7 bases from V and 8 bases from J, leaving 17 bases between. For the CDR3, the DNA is TGTGCCAGCACCCGGACGGGAAGAGGGGAAAAACTGTTTTTT. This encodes CASTRTGRGEKLFF.

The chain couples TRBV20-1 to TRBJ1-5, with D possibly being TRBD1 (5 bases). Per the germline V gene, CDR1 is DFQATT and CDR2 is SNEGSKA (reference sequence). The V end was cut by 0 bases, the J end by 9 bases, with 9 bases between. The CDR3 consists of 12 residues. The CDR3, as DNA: TGCAGTGCTAGAGATATTGGGGGGCCCCAGCATTTT. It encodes CSARDIGGPQHF.

CDR3 region: CASSFSTASTGELFF. CDR3 bases: TGTGCCAGCAGCTTCTCCACAGCATCCACCGGGGAGCTGTTTTTT. The chain is built from TRBV7-8 and TRBJ2-2, with D uncertain. The germline V gene encodes CDR1 SGHVS and CDR2 FQNEAQ. The V end was cut by 3 bases, the J end by 4 bases, with 12 bases between. CDR3 length equals 15 residues. Together with reference TRBV7-8 and TRBJ2-2, the CDR3 gives the full variable domain: GAGVSQSPRYKVAKRGQDVALRCDPISGHVSLFWYQQALGQGPEFLTYFQNEAQLDKSGLPSDRFFAERPEGSVSTLKIQRTQQEDSAVYLCASSFSTASTGELFFGEGSRLTVL.

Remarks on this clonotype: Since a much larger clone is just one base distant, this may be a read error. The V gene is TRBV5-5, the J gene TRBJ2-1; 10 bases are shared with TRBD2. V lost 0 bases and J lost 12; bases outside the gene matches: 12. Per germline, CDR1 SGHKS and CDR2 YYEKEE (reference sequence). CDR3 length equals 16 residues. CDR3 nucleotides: TGTGCCAGCAGCTTGGGGGGCCTAGCGGGAGAGGTTGGGCAGTTCTTC. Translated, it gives CASSLGGLAGEVGQFF.

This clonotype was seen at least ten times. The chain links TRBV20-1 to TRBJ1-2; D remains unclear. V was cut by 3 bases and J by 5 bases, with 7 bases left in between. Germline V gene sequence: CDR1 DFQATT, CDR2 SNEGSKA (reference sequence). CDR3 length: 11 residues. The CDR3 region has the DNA TGCAGTGCTAGGGTGGCTTATGGCTACACCTTC. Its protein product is CSARVAYGYTF.